This entry lists 2 T cell receptor beta chains sequenced from one sample in a study of CD8+ T cells in alopecia areata. Following extraction, RNA underwent reverse transcription to cDNA, which served as the sequencing template. Sequenced by immunoSEQ multiplex PCR; TCRdb stores in-frame clones only, minus some. The sample lists 120,000 to 150,000 clones, 62% occurring once. Sequenced sample: CD8+ T cells sorted from blood. These receptors all come from a human donor in good health.

This clone has only a few counts. Germline is not matched at one junction end, which may reflect a read error. This sequence joins TRBV10-2 and TRBJ1-5; 7 bases match TRBD1. Per the germline V gene, CDR1 is WSHSY and CDR2 is SAAADI. The CDR3 has 9 amino acids. The CDR3 region has the DNA TGTGCCATCAACTACAGGGGCCTTTTT. Protein sequence: CAINYRGLF.

The chain joins TRBV29-1 to TRBJ1-1; D might be TRBD1 (5 bases). Germline V gene lookup returns CDR1 SQVTM and CDR2 ANQGSEA. Trimming cost V 3 bases and J 1 base, with 12 bases left between them. The CDR3 spans 14 residues. The CDR3 sequence is CSVDTPGPNTEAFF. The CDR3 nucleotides read TGCAGCGTTGACACCCCGGGGCCGAACACTGAAGCTTTCTTT.